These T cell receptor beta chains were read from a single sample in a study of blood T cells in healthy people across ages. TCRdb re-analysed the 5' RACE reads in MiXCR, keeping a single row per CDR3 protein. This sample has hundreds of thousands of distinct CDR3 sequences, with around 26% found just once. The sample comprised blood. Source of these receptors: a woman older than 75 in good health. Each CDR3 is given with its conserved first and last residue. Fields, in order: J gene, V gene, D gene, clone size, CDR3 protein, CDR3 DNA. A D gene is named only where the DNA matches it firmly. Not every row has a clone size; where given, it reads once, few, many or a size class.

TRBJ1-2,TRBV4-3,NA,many,CASSHSVSQGGYTF,TGCGCCAGCAGCCACTCTGTATCACAGGGTGGCTACACCTTC
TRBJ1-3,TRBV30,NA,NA,CAWTPAGNTIYF,TGTGCCTGGACCCCCGCTGGAAACACCATATATTTT
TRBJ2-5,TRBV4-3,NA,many,CASSQDYVSGETQYF,TGCGCCAGCAGCCAAGATTATGTTAGCGGAGAGACCCAGTACTTC
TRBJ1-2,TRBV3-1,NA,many,CASSPGGRVFNYGYTF,TGTGCCAGCAGCCCGGGGGGCAGGGTTTTTAACTATGGCTACACCTTC
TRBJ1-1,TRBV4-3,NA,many,CASSQGPVGYTEAFF,TGCGCCAGCAGCCAGGGACCAGTCGGGTACACTGAAGCTTTCTTT
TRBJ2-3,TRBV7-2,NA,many,CASTPGAAYTQYF,TGTGCCAGCACCCCGGGGGCCGCATATACGCAGTATTTT
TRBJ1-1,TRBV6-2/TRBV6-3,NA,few,CASVLNTEAFF,TGTGCCAGTGTTTTGAACACTGAAGCTTTCTTT
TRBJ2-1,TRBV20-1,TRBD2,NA,CSARDLILADEQFF,TGCAGTGCTAGAGACCTGATTCTAGCGGATGAGCAGTTCTTC
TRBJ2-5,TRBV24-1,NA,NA,CATSDLAETQYF,TGTGCCACCAGTGATTTGGCAGAGACCCAGTACTTC
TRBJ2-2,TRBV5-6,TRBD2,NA,CASRLGGLAGDTNTGELFF,TGTGCCAGCAGGCTTGGAGGACTAGCGGGCGACACGAACACCGGGGAGCTGTTTTTT
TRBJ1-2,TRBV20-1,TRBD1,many,CSASIPGGLVGYGYTF,TGCAGTGCTAGTATTCCAGGGGGCCTAGTTGGGTATGGCTACACCTTC
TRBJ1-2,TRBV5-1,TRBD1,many,CASSLNDRGPAGYTF,TGCGCCAGCAGCTTGAACGACAGGGGGCCGGCTGGCTACACCTTC
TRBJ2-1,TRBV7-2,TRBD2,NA,CASSGTRESDEQFF,TGTGCCAGCAGTGGGACTAGAGAAAGCGATGAGCAGTTCTTC
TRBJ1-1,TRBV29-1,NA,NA,CSVVGGLNTETFF,TGCAGCGTTGTGGGGGGGCTGAACACTGAAACTTTCTTT
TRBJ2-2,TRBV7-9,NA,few,CASSFGRGGGELFF,TGTGCCAGCAGCTTCGGCAGGGGAGGCGGGGAGCTGTTTTTT
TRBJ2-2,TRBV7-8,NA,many,CASSLDNANTGELFF,TGTGCCAGCAGCTTAGACAACGCGAACACCGGGGAGCTGTTTTTT
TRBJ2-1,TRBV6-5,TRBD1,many,CASSDRQGAEQFF,TGTGCCAGCAGTGACCGACAGGGGGCTGAGCAGTTCTTC
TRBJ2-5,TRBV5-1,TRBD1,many,CASSLYGRGTGGATQYF,TGCGCCAGCAGCTTATATGGGCGTGGGACAGGGGGCGCGACCCAGTACTTC
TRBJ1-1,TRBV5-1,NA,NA,CASSLGFLGGNTEAFF,TGCGCCAGCAGCTTGGGATTTCTGGGAGGAAACACTGAAGCTTTCTTT
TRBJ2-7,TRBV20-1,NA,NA,CSARVRGRNSYEQYF,TGCAGTGCTAGAGTAAGGGGGAGAAACTCCTACGAGCAGTACTTC
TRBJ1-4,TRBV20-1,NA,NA,CSARDPTSPNEKLFF,TGCAGTGCTAGAGATCCGACATCCCCTAATGAAAAACTGTTTTTT
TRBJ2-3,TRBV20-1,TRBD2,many,CSARGPGLAGPADTQYF,TGCAGTGCTAGAGGGCCGGGACTAGCGGGGCCCGCAGATACGCAGTATTTT
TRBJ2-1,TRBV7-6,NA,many,CASSLHSSGNEQFF,TGTGCCAGCAGCTTACATTCGAGTGGGAATGAGCAGTTCTTC
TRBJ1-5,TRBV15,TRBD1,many,CATSRDTGQGNQPQHF,TGTGCCACCAGCAGAGATACAGGACAGGGCAATCAGCCCCAGCATTTT